These 3 T cell receptor beta chains came from one sample sequenced in a study of T-cell reconstitution after alpha-beta-depleted transplantation in children. This sample's TCRbeta library carried unique molecular identifier barcodes. TCRdb re-analysed the PCR reads in MiXCR, keeping a single row per CDR3 protein. The sample lists about 640,000 distinct CDR3 sequences, roughly 13% occurring once. The sequencing here drew on PBMCs, mostly from graft donor cells, taken 360 days after TCRalphabeta/CD19-depleted stem cell transplant. The origin of the receptors is a male patient between 10 and 17 years old who had a stem cell transplant for acute myeloid leukemia, so the T cells may come from the graft donor.

This clonotype was counted only a few times. This chain's CDR3 is CASSPRDGRPWETQYF. The DNA for the CDR3 is TGTGCCAGCAGCCCCCGTGACGGGAGGCCTTGGGAGACCCAGTACTTC. The chain carries TRBV9 and TRBJ2-5; 7 nucleotides agree with TRBD2. Trimming took 4 bases from V and 5 from J; bases not matched to a gene: 14. The CDR3 runs to 16 residues. CDR1 and CDR2 from the germline V gene are SGDLS and YYNGEE.

The chain uses TRBV5-1 and TRBJ2-1, with D possibly TRBD2 on 6 matching bases. V lost 1 base to trimming and J lost 15 bases, with 17 bases between them. Germline V CDR1 and CDR2: SGHRS, YFSETQ. This CDR3 is built from 13 residues. The CDR3 region has the DNA TGCGCCAGCAGCTTGCTACCCCCGGGAGAGTCGTTCTTC. Residues: CASSLLPPGESFF. Supplemented by reference TRBV5-1 and TRBJ2-1, the full variable domain reads KAGVTQTPRYLIKTRGQQVTLSCSPISGHRSVSWYQQTPGQGLQFLFEYFSETQRNKGNFPGRFSGRQFSNSRSEMNVSTLELGDSALYLCASSLLPPGESFFGPGTRLTVL.

Only one count was recorded for this clonotype. The V call is TRBV28, the J call TRBJ2-3; D not resolved. The V gene lost 8 bases and the J gene lost 2 bases, with 14 bases spanning the gap. The CDR3 extends over 14 amino acids. The germline V gene has CDR1 MDHEN and CDR2 SYDVKM. CDR3: CASLQDGYTDTQYF. In DNA, the CDR3 is TGTGCCAGCCTTCAGGACGGATACACAGATACGCAGTATTTT.